Presented here are 21 T cell receptor beta chains from one specimen sequenced in a study of identical twins. TCRdb re-called the 5' RACE reads with MiXCR, one entry per CDR3 protein. The sample lists some 190,000 distinct CDR3 sequences; less than 20% were seen once. The data also belong to a second study, concerning T cells expressing NK-cell markers.

Sequenced input: CD8+ T cells sorted from blood. The origin of the receptors is a young woman in good health.

The V and J genes are TRBV6-1 and TRBJ2-3; D is possibly TRBD1 or TRBD2 (5 bases each). V gave up 6 bases and J gave up 2 bases, with 12 bases separating them. Germline V lookup: CDR1 MNHNS, CDR2 SASEGT. This CDR3 comprises 14 residues. DNA for the CDR3: TGTGCCAGCAGCGACGGGGCTTTCACAGATACGCAGTATTTT. It specifies CASSDGAFTDTQYF.

This clonotype was detected only a few times. This chain uses TRBV13 with TRBJ1-2; no clear D. In germline, CDR1 is PRHDT, CDR2 FYEKMQ (reference sequence). Deletions cut 7 bases from V and 6 bases from J, with 18 bases between. The CDR3 covers 14 residues. CDR3 sequence (DNA): TGTGCCAGCAACCAAGCCGGGATGAACGATGGCTACACCTTC. Translating it yields CASNQAGMNDGYTF.

This clonotype was seen many times. The chain carries TRBV12-3 or TRBV12-4 and TRBJ2-1; D tentatively fits TRBD1 or TRBD2 (5 bases each). The V and J ends lost 6 bases and 5 bases respectively, with 11 bases between them. The CDR3 extends over 13 amino acids. As DNA, the CDR3 is TGTGCCAGCAGCCGCCGGGGCGACAATGAGCAGTTCTTC. It codes for CASSRRGDNEQFF.

In DNA, the CDR3 is TGTGCCAGCAGCTTAGCTAACGACCGTCCACTAGCCAAAAACATTCAGTACTTC. Its protein product is CASSLANDRPLAKNIQYF. J is TRBJ2-4 and V is TRBV7-8; D not certain. This CDR3 contains 18 residues. From germline, CDR1 is SGHVS and CDR2 FQNEAQ. Trimming took off 0 bases at V and 0 bases at J, with 15 bases between the two ends. Variable domain in full (rest from reference TRBV7-8 and TRBJ2-4): GAGVSQSPRYKVAKRGQDVALRCDPISGHVSLFWYQQALGQGPEFLTYFQNEAQLDKSGLPSDRFFAERPEGSVSTLKIQRTQQEDSAVYLCASSLANDRPLAKNIQYFGAGTRLSVL.

This clonotype was detected only a few times. The genes are TRBV7-9 and TRBJ2-3, with 9 bases aligning to TRBD1. Unmatched junction bases numbered 7, after V lost 2 bases and J lost 4 bases. There are 16 residues in the CDR3. Looked up from germline, CDR1 is SEHNR and CDR2 is FQNEAQ (reference sequence). CDR3 sequence: CASSLLWTGESDTQYF. The DNA for the CDR3 is TGTGCCAGCAGCTTATTATGGACAGGGGAATCAGATACGCAGTATTTT.

This chain uses TRBV12-3 or TRBV12-4 with TRBJ2-7, with a tentative D call TRBD1 (5 bases). The V end lost 6 bases, the J end lost 6 bases, and 12 bases lay between the germline ends. The CDR3 spans 12 residues. The DNA of the CDR3 is TGTGCCAGCAGCTTGGACATCTTCGAGCAGTACTTC. Residues: CASSLDIFEQYF.

CDR3 amino acids: CSVDLGRGYEQYF. The CDR3 DNA sequence: TGCAGCGTTGATCTTGGCAGGGGGTACGAGCAGTACTTC. This chain joins TRBV29-1 and TRBJ2-7; 7 nucleotides agree with TRBD1. This CDR3 comprises 13 residues. With 3 bases clipped from V and 4 bases from J, the junction kept 6 bases outside the gene matches. CDR1 and CDR2 from the germline V gene are SQVTM and ANQGSEA.

The chain joins TRBV6-2 or TRBV6-3 to TRBJ1-5, with D tentatively TRBD1 (5 bases). The length of the CDR3 is 17 residues. Germline V gene lookup returns CDR1 MNHEY and CDR2 SVGEGT. The ends were cut back, 2 bases at V and 11 bases at J, with 25 bases in the middle. CDR3 region: CASSYTPGLGTGLAQHF. The CDR3 DNA follows: TGTGCCAGCAGTTACACACCGGGACTCGGGACGGGTCTAGCCCAGCATTTT.

This clonotype was seen many times. The V and J genes are TRBV2 and TRBJ2-1; D might be TRBD1 (6 bases). V gave up 7 bases and J gave up 6 bases, with 13 bases separating them. CDR3 size: 13 residues. The germline gives CDR1 SNHLY, CDR2 FYNNEI. Written as DNA, the CDR3 is TGTGCCAGCATGCAGGGGTTGTTCAATGAGCAGTTCTTC. Protein sequence: CASMQGLFNEQFF.

The table lists this clonotype with a few counts. The chain carries TRBV15 and TRBJ2-5; 8 bases align to TRBD2. Trimming took 8 bases from V and 5 from J; bases not matched to a gene: 10. Germline values: CDR1 LNHNV, CDR2 YYDKDF (reference sequence). The CDR3 runs to 14 residues. In DNA form, the CDR3 reads TGTGCCACCTCTCGCCGGGGGGGAGGTGAGACCCAGTACTTC. The encoded protein is CATSRRGGGETQYF.

This clonotype was seen only a few times. The V call is TRBV27, the J call TRBJ2-2; unclear D gene. The CDR3 is 15 amino acids. Trimming shortened V by 5 bases and J by 0 bases, and 10 bases separated the two germline ends. CDR1 is MNHEY, CDR2 SMNVEV, per germline (reference sequence). Written as DNA, the CDR3 is TGTGCCAGCAGTCTAATTAGAGCGAACACCGGGGAGCTGTTTTTT. Residues: CASSLIRANTGELFF.

This clonotype came up a few times. The V and J genes are TRBV11-2 and TRBJ2-2; TRBD2 matches at 7 bases. The germline V gene has CDR1 SGHAT and CDR2 FQNNGV. The CDR3 runs 18 residues. The trim removed 5 bases at V and 5 bases at J, leaving 17 bases unmatched. The CDR3 spells CASSPFVGWGGNTGELFF. CDR3 in DNA: TGTGCCAGCAGCCCCTTCGTGGGTTGGGGGGGTAATACCGGGGAGCTGTTTTTT.

This clonotype turned up a few times. V and J are TRBV9 and TRBJ1-5; D is perhaps TRBD1 (5 bases). Per the germline V gene, CDR1 is SGDLS and CDR2 is YYNGEE. The V end lost 4 bases, the J end lost 3 bases, and 14 bases lay between the germline ends. The CDR3 contains 15 residues. The CDR3 sequence is CASSRPDSTNQPQHF. As DNA, the CDR3 is TGTGCCAGCAGCCGACCTGACAGTACCAATCAGCCCCAGCATTTT.

This clonotype was seen a handful of times. The CDR3 loop reads CASSPLAGGISYNEQFF. As DNA, the CDR3 is TGTGCCAGCAGTCCTCTTGCGGGGGGGATCTCCTACAATGAGCAGTTCTTC. This chain joins TRBV12-3 or TRBV12-4 and TRBJ2-1; 9 nucleotides align to TRBD2. This CDR3 is 17 amino acids long. Trimming at V came to 5 bases and at J to 0 bases, leaving 8 bases not matched to a gene.

This clonotype has more than one count but fewer than ten. The genes are TRBV12-3 or TRBV12-4 and TRBJ1-1; 10 positions match TRBD1. CDR3 length equals 20 residues. V gave up 3 bases and J gave up 0 bases; unmatched junction bases: 16. The CDR3 bases are TGTGCCAGCAGTTTTTGGATCAGGGACAGGGGTGACCTGATGAACACTGAAGCTTTCTTT. It translates to CASSFWIRDRGDLMNTEAFF.

V usage is TRBV20-1 and J usage is TRBJ2-2; D call uncertain. The CDR3 contains 13 residues. The germline gives CDR1 DFQATT, CDR2 SNEGSKA (reference sequence). V was shortened by 2 bases and J by 0 bases, with 4 bases between the two germline ends. CDR3 loop: CSARQANTGELFF. CDR3 in DNA: TGCAGTGCTAGACAGGCGAACACCGGGGAGCTGTTTTTT.

This clonotype was counted between two and nine times. The chain recombines TRBV12-3 or TRBV12-4 with TRBJ2-6, with D unclear. The CDR3 sequence is 15 residues long. The V end was cut by 3 bases, the J end by 3 bases, with 9 bases between. CDR3 nucleotides: TGTGCCAGCAGTTTCGGGCATTATGGGGCCAACGTCCTGACTTTC. This sequence encodes CASSFGHYGANVLTF.

The table lists this clonotype with a few counts. The chain is built from TRBV7-9 and TRBJ1-1; D not certain. Germline V gene lookup returns CDR1 SEHNR and CDR2 FQNEAQ (reference sequence). The length of the CDR3 is 15 residues. Trimming shortened V by 0 bases and J by 1 base, and 9 bases separated the two germline ends. CDR3 in amino acids: CASSLAHAENTEAFF. In DNA, the CDR3 is TGTGCCAGCAGCTTAGCGCATGCCGAGAACACTGAAGCTTTCTTT.

The V call is TRBV2, the J call TRBJ2-1; D may match TRBD1 or TRBD2 (6 bases each). V gave up 5 bases and J gave up 10 bases, with 18 bases separating them. There are 14 residues in the CDR3. Germline lookup yields CDR1 SNHLY and CDR2 FYNNEI. This CDR3 is CASSLGGSPGEQFF. CDR3 DNA: TGTGCCAGCAGTCTAGGGGGGAGCCCGGGAGAGCAGTTCTTC.

Concerning this clonotype itself: A much larger clone is a single base away; this may be a read error. The V call is TRBV5-8, the J call TRBJ2-3, with 8 bases lining up with TRBD2. The CDR3 length is 13 residues. J lost 5 bases, V lost 5 bases, and 4 bases had no gene match. The germline V gene has CDR1 SGHTS and CDR2 YDEGEE. CDR3 sequence: CASRLLAGDTQYF. Written as DNA, the CDR3 is TGTGCCAGCAGATTGCTAGCGGGAGATACGCAGTATTTT.

V and J are TRBV28 and TRBJ2-7; 7 bases align to TRBD1. The germline V gene encodes CDR1 MDHEN and CDR2 SYDVKM. V shed 1 base and J 2 bases; nucleotides not matched to a gene: 5. CDR3 length equals 15 residues. The CDR3 DNA reads as TGTGCCAGCAGTTTATCGACAGGGAATGCCTACGAGCAGTACTTC. It translates to CASSLSTGNAYEQYF.